The 22 T cell receptor beta chains reported below all come from one sample, sequenced in a study of shared clonotypes between healthy human individuals. The data were produced by immunoSEQ multiplex PCR, yet TCRdb's version contains in-frame clones alone and is incomplete. The data contain 2 million to 2.5 million clones, around 95% of them singletons. The sample was naive CD4+ T cells sorted from blood. Regarding subset: CD45RA+ positively selected. The receptor set was obtained from a young man in good health.

Details on this clone: Other DNA sequences in the sample encode the same CDR3. The rearrangement uses TRBV19 and TRBJ2-7; D remains ambiguous. Looked up from germline, CDR1 is LNHDA and CDR2 is SQIVND (reference sequence). Trimming took 4 bases from V and 0 from J, leaving 4 bases between them. CDR3 length: 12 amino acids. The CDR3 sequence is CASSRDSYEQYF. For the CDR3, the DNA is TGTGCCAGTAGTAGGGACTCCTACGAGCAGTACTTC.

This clone came up once. The V and J genes are TRBV5-1 and TRBJ1-1, with a possible D match to TRBD1 (6 bases). CDR1 is SGHRS, CDR2 YFSETQ, per germline. There are 15 residues in the CDR3. Trimming took 1 base from V and 5 from J, leaving 15 bases between them. The CDR3 DNA reads as TGCGCCAGCAGCTTGACAGGGCAGAGAGGAACTGAAGCTTTCTTT. Translated, it gives CASSLTGQRGTEAFF.

This clone has just one count. The DNA is left out, because the CDR3 cannot be placed on it with certainty; the CDR3 is given as TCRdb lists it. The chain employs TRBV21-1 and TRBJ2-5; TRBD1, as called in the table, went unchecked against the DNA. TRBV21-1 is given as a pseudogene. Termini included, the CDR3 measures 17 amino acids. The CDR3 sequence is CASSKEVGQGAFETQYF.

The rearrangement uses TRBV6-6 and TRBJ1-2; 10 positions match TRBD1. Unmatched junction bases numbered 12, after V lost 6 bases and J lost 8 bases. From germline, CDR1 is MNHNY and CDR2 SVGAGI (reference sequence). The length of the CDR3 is 15 residues. CDR3 in DNA: TGTGCCAGCAGCTCCTCCGACAGGGGGCAGGACGGCTACACCTTC. This encodes CASSSSDRGQDGYTF.

The chain links TRBV15 to TRBJ1-2; 8 nucleotides agree with TRBD1. Per the germline V gene, CDR1 is LNHNV and CDR2 is YYDKDF (reference sequence). Trimming at V came to 1 base and at J to 7 bases, leaving 17 bases not matched to a gene. The CDR3 consists of 18 residues. The CDR3 DNA sequence: TGTGCCACCAGCAGAGTTTTCCAGCCGACCCCCAGGGGGCGTGGCTACACCTTC. This gives the protein CATSRVFQPTPRGRGYTF.

The V gene is TRBV25-1, the J gene TRBJ1-4, with D perhaps matching TRBD1 (5 bases). Germline lookup yields CDR1 MGHDK and CDR2 SYGVNS. V lost 4 bases to trimming and J lost 11 bases, with 20 bases between them. The CDR3 contains 15 residues. The CDR3 DNA reads as TGTGCCAGCAGTGGGACAACAGAGGGCTGGGGGAAACTGTTTTTT. Residues: CASSGTTEGWGKLFF.

J is TRBJ2-1 and V is TRBV6-4, with 10 bases lining up with TRBD2. The CDR3 totals 16 residues. Germline V gives CDR1 MRHNA, CDR2 SNTAGT. V shed 7 bases and J 8 bases; nucleotides not matched to a gene: 14. In DNA form, the CDR3 reads TGTGCCAGCAAAGCCCGGGCACAGCGGGGGGGCGATGAGCAGTTCTTC. Its protein is CASKARAQRGGDEQFF.

This chain joins TRBV15 and TRBJ1-5; D may be TRBD1 (6 bases). The V and J ends lost 4 bases and 5 bases respectively, with 15 bases between them. Germline lookup yields CDR1 LNHNV and CDR2 YYDKDF (reference sequence). The CDR3 has 15 amino acids. Written as DNA, the CDR3 is TGTGCCACCAGCAATACAGGGCTTTCTTATCAGCCCCAGCATTTT. It specifies CATSNTGLSYQPQHF.

This clone came up once. The rearrangement links TRBV10-3 to TRBJ2-2; D could derive from TRBD1 or TRBD2 (5 bases each). The CDR3 covers 16 residues. The V gene's germline CDR1 is ENHRY and CDR2 SYGVKD. V was shortened by 5 bases and J by 1 base, with 14 bases between the two germline ends. DNA for the CDR3: TGTGCCATCAGTTCCGGGGCAAGCGGGAACACCGGGGAGCTGTTTTTT. Translating it yields CAISSGASGNTGELFF.

V is TRBV5-6 and J is TRBJ1-4; D may be TRBD1 (6 bases). Germline CDR1 and CDR2: SGHDT and YYEEEE. There are 14 residues in the CDR3. V lost 4 bases, J lost 8 bases, and 15 bases lay in between. The CDR3 sequence is CASSTGQPTEKLFF. DNA for the CDR3: TGTGCCAGCAGCACCGGACAGCCGACCGAAAAACTGTTTTTT.

The chain has TRBV6-6 and TRBJ2-3, with no clear D. Deletions cut 7 bases from V and 12 bases from J, with 14 bases between. The V gene's germline CDR1 is MNHNY and CDR2 SVGAGI (reference sequence). The CDR3 extends over 11 amino acids. The CDR3 coding sequence is TGTGCCAGCACCCGGTCAGGCAGTCAGTATTTT. As protein: CASTRSGSQYF.

In its sample, this clone was seen once. The chain recombines TRBV29-1 with TRBJ2-1, with D perhaps matching TRBD1 or TRBD2 (5 bases each). From germline, CDR1 is SQVTM and CDR2 ANQGSEA. Trimming took 3 bases from V and 10 from J, leaving 13 bases between them. The CDR3 has 12 amino acids. This CDR3 is CSVDPWGFEQFF. CDR3 sequence (DNA): TGCAGCGTTGACCCTTGGGGGTTCGAGCAGTTCTTC.

Remarks on this clone: Other DNA sequences in the same sample also yield this CDR3. CDR3 bases: TGCGCCAGCAGCCCGGGCCCAGAAGAGACCCAGTACTTC. Its protein is CASSPGPEETQYF. The V and J genes are TRBV5-1 and TRBJ2-5; no clear D gene. The germline CDR1 and CDR2 sequences are SGHRS and YFSETQ. The CDR3 is 13 residues long. V shed 4 bases and J shed 3 bases, with 10 bases lying between them.

The rearrangement joins TRBV30 to TRBJ1-1, with 7 bases lining up with TRBD1. This CDR3 has 13 amino acids. V lost 2 bases and J lost 5; bases outside the gene matches: 5. Germline loops: CDR1 GTSNPN, CDR2 SVGIG (reference sequence). Here the CDR3 reads CAWSHTGETEAFF. The CDR3 DNA reads as TGTGCCTGGAGTCATACAGGGGAGACTGAAGCTTTCTTT.

This clone was detected only once. The chain has TRBV11-3 and TRBJ1-1, with D possibly being TRBD1 (5 bases). Germline V lookup: CDR1 SGHNT, CDR2 YENEEA. CDR3 length: 15 amino acids. Trimming pared 6 bases from V and 3 bases from J, leaving 17 bases between. The CDR3 bases are TGTGCCAGCAGTATTGGGGCCGGACGGGACACTGAAGCTTTCTTT. Amino acids: CASSIGAGRDTEAFF.

J is TRBJ2-1 and V is TRBV2; possible D gene TRBD1, 5 bases. The CDR3 is 13 amino acids. Germline CDR1 and CDR2: SNHLY and FYNNEI. The V end lost 7 bases, the J end lost 5 bases, and 12 bases lay between the germline ends. CDR3 nucleotide sequence: TGTGCCAGCACGAGGACACCCGACAATGAGCAGTTCTTC. Protein product: CASTRTPDNEQFF.

The chain uses TRBV5-5 and TRBJ2-2; a possible D gene is TRBD2 (6 bases). Germline CDR1 is SGHKS and CDR2 is YYEKEE (reference sequence). Trimming took 1 base from V and 6 from J, leaving 10 bases between them. CDR3 length: 14 residues. The CDR3 region is CASSLRPGAGELFF. As DNA, the CDR3 is TGTGCCAGCAGCTTGCGGCCGGGGGCCGGGGAGCTGTTTTTT.

Concerning this clone: The sample holds other DNA sequences that translate to the same CDR3. CDR3 amino acids: CASSLDRGAEAFF. The DNA for the CDR3 is TGTGCCAGCAGCTTGGACAGGGGGGCTGAAGCTTTCTTT. The rearrangement joins TRBV11-2 to TRBJ1-1; 10 bases map to TRBD1. In germline, CDR1 is SGHAT, CDR2 FQNNGV. V trimming: 3 bases; J trimming: 6 bases; junction bases outside the gene matches: 1. This CDR3 has 13 amino acids.

This clone was recorded only once. The rearrangement links TRBV10-1 to TRBJ1-1; possible D gene TRBD1, 6 bases. Trimming took 2 bases from V and 1 from J, leaving 11 bases between them. Per germline, CDR1 WNHNN and CDR2 SYGVQD (reference sequence). The CDR3 length is 15 residues. CDR3 amino acids: CASSEMAGANTEAFF. The CDR3 bases are TGCGCCAGCAGTGAGATGGCAGGGGCGAACACTGAAGCTTTCTTT.

V gene TRBV7-8 combines with J gene TRBJ2-7; D perhaps matches TRBD2 (7 bases). Trimming shortened V by 6 bases and J by 5 bases, and 17 bases separated the two germline ends. CDR1 is SGHVS and CDR2 is FQNEAQ in the germline V gene. This CDR3 spans 14 amino acids. The CDR3 DNA is TGTGCCAGCAGGGAGCTGGGGGGGGCTGACGAGCAGTACTTC. This encodes CASRELGGADEQYF. The full variable domain, in which reference TRBV7-8 and TRBJ2-7 provide the parts outside the CDR3, is GAGVSQSPRYKVAKRGQDVALRCDPISGHVSLFWYQQALGQGPEFLTYFQNEAQLDKSGLPSDRFFAERPEGSVSTLKIQRTQQEDSAVYLCASRELGGADEQYFGPGTRLTVT.

V is TRBV12-5 and J is TRBJ2-7, with a tentative D call TRBD1 (5 bases). The germline V and J ends were trimmed by 7 bases and 1 base, with 20 bases remaining between them. The CDR3 is made up of 16 amino acids. Germline V gene data show CDR1 as LGHNT and CDR2 as FRNRAP. The CDR3 coding sequence is TGTGCTAGTGCCACTCTAGGGGCATGGATTTCCTACGAGCAGTACTTC. Translating gives CASATLGAWISYEQYF.

The V gene is TRBV5-5, the J gene TRBJ1-5; 8 bases line up with TRBD1. CDR3 size: 15 residues. Germline assignment: CDR1 SGHKS and CDR2 YYEKEE (reference sequence). The junction had 5 bases not matched to a gene; V was cut back by 4 bases and J by 2 bases. CDR3 coding DNA: TGTGCCAGCAGCCTAACAGGGGGTGGCAATCAGCCCCAGCATTTT. Its translation: CASSLTGGGNQPQHF.